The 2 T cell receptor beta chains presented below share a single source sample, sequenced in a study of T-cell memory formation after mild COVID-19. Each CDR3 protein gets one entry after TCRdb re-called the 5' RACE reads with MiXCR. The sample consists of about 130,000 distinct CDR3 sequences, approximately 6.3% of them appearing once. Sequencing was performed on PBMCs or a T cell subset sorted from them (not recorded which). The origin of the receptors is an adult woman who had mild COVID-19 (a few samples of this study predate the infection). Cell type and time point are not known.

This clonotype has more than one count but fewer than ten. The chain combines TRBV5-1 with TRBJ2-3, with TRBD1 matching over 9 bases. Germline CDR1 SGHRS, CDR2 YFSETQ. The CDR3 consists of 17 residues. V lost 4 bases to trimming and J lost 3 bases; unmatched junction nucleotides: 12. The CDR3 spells CASSARGQGQVTDTQYF. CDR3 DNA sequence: TGCGCCAGCAGCGCCCGCGGACAGGGGCAAGTTACAGATACGCAGTATTTT.

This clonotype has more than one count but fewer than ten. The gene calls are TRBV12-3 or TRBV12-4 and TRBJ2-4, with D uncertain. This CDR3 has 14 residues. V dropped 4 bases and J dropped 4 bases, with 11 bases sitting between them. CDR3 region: CASSSGPMKNIQYF. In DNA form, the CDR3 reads TGTGCCAGCAGTTCGGGCCCTATGAAAAACATTCAGTACTTC.